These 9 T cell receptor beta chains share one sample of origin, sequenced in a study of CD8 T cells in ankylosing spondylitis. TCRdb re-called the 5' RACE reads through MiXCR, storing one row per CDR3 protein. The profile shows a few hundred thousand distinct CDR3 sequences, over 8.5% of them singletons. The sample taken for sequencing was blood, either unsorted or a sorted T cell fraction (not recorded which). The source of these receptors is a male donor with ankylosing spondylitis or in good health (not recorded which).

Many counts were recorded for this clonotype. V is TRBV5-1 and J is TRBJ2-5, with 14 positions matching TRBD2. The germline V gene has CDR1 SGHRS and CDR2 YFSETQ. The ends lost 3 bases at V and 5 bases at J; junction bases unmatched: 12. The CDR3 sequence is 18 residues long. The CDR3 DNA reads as TGCGCCAGCAGCTGGGGCCAAGGGACTAGCGGGAGAGGGGAGACCCAGTACTTC. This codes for CASSWGQGTSGRGETQYF.

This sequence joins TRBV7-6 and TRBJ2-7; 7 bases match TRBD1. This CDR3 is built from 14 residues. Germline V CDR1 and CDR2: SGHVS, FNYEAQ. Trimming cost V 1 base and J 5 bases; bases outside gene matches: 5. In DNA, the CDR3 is TGTGCCAGCAGCTTAGAAATCACAGGGGACGAGCAGTACTTC. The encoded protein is CASSLEITGDEQYF.

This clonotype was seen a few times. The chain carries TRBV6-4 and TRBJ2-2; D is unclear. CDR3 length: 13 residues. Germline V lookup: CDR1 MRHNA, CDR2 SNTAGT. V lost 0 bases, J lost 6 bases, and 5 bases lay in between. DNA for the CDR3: TGTGCCAGCAGTGACTCGTATTCCGGGGAGCTGTTTTTT. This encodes CASSDSYSGELFF.

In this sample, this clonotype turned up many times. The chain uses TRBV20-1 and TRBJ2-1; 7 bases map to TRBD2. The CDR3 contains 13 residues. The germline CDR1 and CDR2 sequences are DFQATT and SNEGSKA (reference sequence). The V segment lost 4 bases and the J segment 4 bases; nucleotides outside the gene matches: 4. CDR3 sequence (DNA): TGCAGTGCTACAGGGCGGGAGTACAATGAGCAGTTCTTC. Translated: CSATGREYNEQFF.

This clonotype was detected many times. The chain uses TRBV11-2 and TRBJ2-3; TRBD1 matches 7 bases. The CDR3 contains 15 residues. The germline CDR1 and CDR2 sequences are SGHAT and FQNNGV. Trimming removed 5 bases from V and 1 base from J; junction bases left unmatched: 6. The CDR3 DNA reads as TGTGCCAGCAGCAAAACAGGGGTTGGCACAGATACGCAGTATTTT. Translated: CASSKTGVGTDTQYF.

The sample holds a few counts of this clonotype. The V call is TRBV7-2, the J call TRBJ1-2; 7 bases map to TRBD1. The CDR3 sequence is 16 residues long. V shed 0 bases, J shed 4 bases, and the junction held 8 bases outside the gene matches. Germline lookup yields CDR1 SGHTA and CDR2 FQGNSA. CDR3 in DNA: TGTGCCAGCAGCTTAGCGGTCAGGGGGGCTTTCTATGGCTACACCTTC. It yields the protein CASSLAVRGAFYGYTF.

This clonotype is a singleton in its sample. The DNA of the CDR3 is TGTGCCGGAAGCGGGGGGGCCACCGGGGAGCTGTTTTTT. Translating gives CAGSGGATGELFF. The gene calls are TRBV6-1 and TRBJ2-2; TRBD2 matches 10 bases. Per the germline V gene, CDR1 is MNHNS and CDR2 is SASEGT. The CDR3 is made up of 13 amino acids. V trimming: 11 bases; J trimming: 4 bases; junction bases outside the gene matches: 4.

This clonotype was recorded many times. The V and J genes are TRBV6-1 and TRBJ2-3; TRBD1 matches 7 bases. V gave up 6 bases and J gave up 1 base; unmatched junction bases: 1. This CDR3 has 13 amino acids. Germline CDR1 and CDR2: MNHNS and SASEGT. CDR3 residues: CASRGTGTDTQYF. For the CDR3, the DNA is TGTGCCAGCAGGGGGACAGGCACAGATACGCAGTATTTT.

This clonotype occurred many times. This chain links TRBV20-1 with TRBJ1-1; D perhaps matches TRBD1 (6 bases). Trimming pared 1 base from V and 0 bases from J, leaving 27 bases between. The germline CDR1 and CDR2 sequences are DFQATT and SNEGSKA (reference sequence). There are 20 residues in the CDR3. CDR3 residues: CSARVSYPPFRGGMNTEAFF. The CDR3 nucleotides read TGCAGTGCTAGAGTGTCGTACCCCCCTTTTAGAGGGGGAATGAACACTGAAGCTTTCTTT.